This TCR beta chain was identified during a study of blood T cell repertoires in COVID-19 (dated by TCRdb to 2018 to 2020). In terms of the full investigation: Samples from collaborators originated in the United States, Italy and Spain and spanned both the acute and convalescent phases of COVID-19. HLA class I and class II types, where available, came from metadata supplied by the sample provider rather than from assay-based typing. The samples were drawn from the first 160 participants of the ongoing ImmuneRACE study and from 1,254 subjects provided by 6 global collaborators. The dataset comprised deeply sampled blood TCRbeta repertoires from subjects exposed to, actively infected with, or recovered from COVID-19. A freely available public database, intended as a resource for researchers studying the immune response to SARS-CoV-2, is where the repertoires were released. The prospective study material was composed of cDNA or gDNA derived from T cells, B-cell-depleted T cells, or PBMCs. The sample metadata nearly always contained a de-identified subject ID, COVID-19 status, age in years and sex. Paper-wide results and their limitations: Clinical and demographic metadata were provided uncurated, with the amount varying by source and participant.

Each collaborating institution followed its own protocols to collect whole blood in K2EDTA tubes. For TCRbeta analysis, collaborator samples were shipped as frozen whole blood, as isolated PBMCs, or as DNA extracted from either sample type. With regard to this clone: Its antigen has not been determined. The input lacks base qualities; no much larger clone sits a single base away.

The immunoSEQ Assay, a bias-controlled multiplex PCR, was used to amplify TCRbeta CDR3 regions from genomic DNA. In the authors' own workflow: Nucleated cell counts per sample were estimated from amplification of reference gene primers within the assay. To quantify the absolute abundance of each unique TCRbeta CDR3 rearrangement, sequence reads were collapsed and filtered. For each sample, productive Simpson clonality was calculated by taking the square root of Simpson's diversity index across productive rearrangements. This is the immuneACCESS table as TCRdb keeps it, with only in-frame sequences that have V and J called. A part of the clones is gone; compared with another copy, unresolved V genes explain less than half, and the rest is unexplained. V and J calls and clone size are those listed in that table; D and trimming were worked out from the DNA. Within this sample are a few hundred thousand clones, with around 83% of them counted one time only. Around 7.2% of the sample is held by the ten biggest clonotypes.

The CDR3 has 14 amino acids, counting the end cysteine and phenylalanine. Only the CDR3 part of the read is kept: 42 bases, read in frame from the first base. The trim is 0 bases for V and 7 bases for J, with a gap of 13 bases between the germline ends. CDR1 and CDR2, looked up from the germline V gene (reference sequence), are SGHKS and YYEKEE. Source material: peripheral blood. The sequence joins TRBV5-5 to TRBJ1-2; TRBD1 might be the D gene, on 5 matching bases. The receptor was isolated from a woman aged 45-59 years with acute or convalescent COVID-19. The CDR3 protein sequence reads: CASSLGGPGVGYTF. The base sequence is TGTGCCAGCAGCTTGGGGGGCCCTGGGGTTGGCTACACCTTC.